One sample yielded the 8 T cell receptor beta chains listed below, sequenced in a study of CXCR3-negative and CXCR3-positive naive CD8 T cells. Overall study findings and caveats: Researchers report that CXCR3-positive naive cells carry more hydrophobic TRB CDR3s than CXCR3-negative naive cells.

For these TCRs, the target antigens are not known. It was by 5' RACE with UMI labels that the TRB cDNA libraries were prepared. TCRdb reworked the 5' RACE reads into one entry per CDR3 protein, no DNA. The ten top clones account for roughly 0.75%, within a sample of tens of thousands of distinct CDR3 sequences. The sample consisted of naive CXCR3+ CD8+ T cells from blood. Subset given: CD45RO-CCR7+CD27+CD95- naive CD8+ T cells expressing CXCR3 (TNR3+). The receptors shown here come from a human donor in good health. Some clones in this sample may be carry-over from other donors' samples.

The chain joins TRBV7-9 to TRBJ1-2; TCRdb lists TRBD1, though no DNA is available to test this call. Per germline, CDR1 SEHNR and CDR2 FQNEAQ (reference sequence). The CDR3 is 14 residues long. The CDR3 loop is CASSRMDINYGYTF.

The chain uses TRBV9 and TRBJ2-7. The CDR3 is 16 amino acids. Germline V CDR1 and CDR2: SGDLS, YYNGEE. This CDR3 is CASSPREWQSNYEKYF.

The chain combines TRBV28 with TRBJ1-5; TCRdb indicates TRBD1, and absent DNA this call remains unverified. Germline CDR1 is MDHEN and CDR2 is SYDVKM. The CDR3 covers 15 residues. This CDR3 is CASHPPGQGNSPQHF.

J is TRBJ2-1 and V is TRBV7-9. CDR3 length equals 12 residues. Per germline, CDR1 SEHNR and CDR2 FQNEAQ (reference sequence). CDR3 sequence: CASKGPYNEQFF.

The V call is TRBV7-9, the J call TRBJ2-1. The CDR3 is made up of 12 amino acids. Germline V gene lookup returns CDR1 SEHNR and CDR2 FQNEAQ (reference sequence). This CDR3 is CASSLDSLGQFF.

The chain joins TRBV12-3 or TRBV12-4 to TRBJ1-5. The CDR3 spans 18 residues. The CDR3 loop reads CASSLSPRAEYSNQPQHF.

The V gene is TRBV7-6, the J gene TRBJ2-7; TCRdb's D call, TRBD1, is unchecked because there is no DNA. CDR1 is SGHVS, CDR2 FNYEAQ, per germline. This CDR3 spans 15 amino acids. CDR3 in amino acids: CASSAGQGRLVEQYF.

The CDR3 reads CASSSPWRHPRSNYEQYF. The chain joins TRBV27 to TRBJ2-7; TCRdb's D call of TRBD1 is untestable without DNA. The CDR3 loop spans 18 amino acids. Germline V gives CDR1 MNHEY, CDR2 SMNVEV (reference sequence).